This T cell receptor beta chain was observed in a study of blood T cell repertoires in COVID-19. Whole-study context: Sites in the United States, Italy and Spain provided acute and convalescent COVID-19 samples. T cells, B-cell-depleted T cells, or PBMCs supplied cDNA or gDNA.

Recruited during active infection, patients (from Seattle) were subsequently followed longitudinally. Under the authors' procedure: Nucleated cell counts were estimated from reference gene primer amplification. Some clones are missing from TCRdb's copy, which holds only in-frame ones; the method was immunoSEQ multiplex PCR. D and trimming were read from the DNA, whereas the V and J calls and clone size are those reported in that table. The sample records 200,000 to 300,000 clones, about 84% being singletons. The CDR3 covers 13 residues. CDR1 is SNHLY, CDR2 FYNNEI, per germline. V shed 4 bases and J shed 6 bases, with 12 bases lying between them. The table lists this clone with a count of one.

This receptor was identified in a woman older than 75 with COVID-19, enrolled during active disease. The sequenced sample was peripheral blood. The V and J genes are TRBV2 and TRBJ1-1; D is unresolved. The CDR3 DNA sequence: TGTGCCAGCAGTGTCGGAGGGTTCCCTGAAGCTTTCTTT. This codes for CASSVGGFPEAFF.